This T cell receptor (beta chain) was obtained from a study of T-cell memory formation after mild COVID-19 (TCRdb year 2021). With respect to the entire study: Most TCR sequence clusters were specific to one of the two donors. T-cell clones expanding and contracting after mild COVID-19 in a couple of donors were tracked by longitudinal TCRalpha and TCRbeta repertoire sequencing. The cohort comprised two young, previously healthy adult volunteers, one female and one male. Broader findings and caveats from the paper: Contracting CD4+ clones were located mainly in the CM and EM memory subsets, whereas CD8+ clones were found to be enriched in EMRA. The second-wave clones that peaked on day 37 were not confirmed to be SARS-CoV-2 specific. The detection of some responding clones in pre-infection memory suggests that pre-existing cross-reactive memory T cells joined the SARS-CoV-2 response. Only two mild cases were covered in the study, and larger cohorts including severe cases with pre-infection samples were considered necessary. Balanced CD4/CD8 phenotypes were observed for clones contracting from day 15 to 85, whereas a bias towards CD4+ was observed for a second wave of clones expanding from day 15 to 37.

This sample was sequenced with an Illumina NovaSeq 6000. cDNA libraries for TCRalpha and TCRbeta were prepared by 5'RACE using constant-segment primers, with sample barcodes and unique molecular identifiers added. Trizol reagent was used to extract RNA from every sample. Amplification of the libraries took two PCR steps, and the second step added a second sample barcode plus Illumina TruSeq adapters. The libraries were sequenced on an Illumina NovaSeq using 2 x 150 bp paired-end reads. Regarding the original processing steps: The reads were demultiplexed and collapsed into UMI-guided consensus sequences using migec v1.2.7. Using mixcr v2.1.11, UMI consensuses were aligned to TRA and TRB V and J templates and then assembled into clonotypes. Clonotypes were classified as expanded or contracted when called significant by both edgeR and NoisET, with noise models trained on biological replicates. For edgeR calls, a false discovery rate-adjusted p below 0.01 and a log2 fold-change threshold of 1 were applied. As an exploratory analysis of dynamics, max-normalized trajectories of the 1000 most abundant clonotypes were examined by PCA with hierarchical clustering. The CD4 or CD8 phenotype of responding clones was assigned using the separately sequenced CD4+ and CD8+ repertoires. In-frame beta chains were kept once TCRdb had trimmed the public reads at Q25 with fastp and called clones with MiXCR. Every CDR3 protein is listed once, alongside the most common genes and DNA of its rows. TCRdb's processing, not the authors' own work, is the source of the V and J calls. The sample table holds roughly 480,000 distinct CDR3 sequences, of which around 25% were seen once. The ten biggest clones cover about an eighth of the sample.

About this clonotype: Its antigen specificity is not known. Base qualities were left out, and no much larger clone turns up one base away.

V sheds 3 bases and J sheds 7 bases, leaving 15 bases between their ends. Its CDR3 holds 14 amino acids, cysteine through phenylalanine. Kept here is only the CDR3 DNA, which spans 42 bases and is read in frame from base 1. Ficoll-Paque density gradient centrifugation was the method used to isolate PBMCs. The V and J segments used are TRBV12-3 or TRBV12-4 and TRBJ1-1; matching of 6 bases hints at TRBD1 as the D gene. The clonotype was recovered from an adult woman who had mild COVID-19 (a few samples of this study predate the infection). The sample titles of this study are shuffled in the database, so cell type and time point are left out; the donor was told from shared clones. Sequencing was carried out using PBMCs or a T cell subset sorted from them (not recorded which). CDR3 sequence: CASSFWGGQGEAFF. The bases read TGTGCCAGCAGTTTTTGGGGGGGCCAGGGTGAAGCTTTCTTT.